These 13 T cell receptor beta chains originate from one sample sequenced in a study of PD-L1 blockade in urothelial cancer. TCRdb keeps only in-frame clones here, not all; method: immunoSEQ multiplex PCR. The sample holds 55,000 to 70,000 clones; roughly 80% are singletons and the top ten take 4% to 5.5%. Source: PBMCs, taken around atezolizumab (anti-PD-L1) treatment. The receptors stem from a man aged 65-85 years with urothelial cancer.

This clone was detected only a few times. This sequence joins TRBV9 and TRBJ2-5; 8 bases are shared with TRBD2. With 3 bases clipped from V and 5 bases from J, the junction kept 15 bases outside the gene matches. Germline V gene lookup returns CDR1 SGDLS and CDR2 YYNGEE. The CDR3 has 17 amino acids. CDR3 nucleotides: TGTGCCAGCAGCGCCGATTGGGCGGGAGGCAAGGGGGAGACCCAGTACTTC. It specifies CASSADWAGGKGETQYF.

The rearrangement uses TRBV5-1 and TRBJ1-2; possibly TRBD1 for D (6 bases). The CDR3 is made up of 15 amino acids. In germline, CDR1 is SGHRS, CDR2 YFSETQ. The V and J ends lost 0 bases and 8 bases respectively, with 17 bases between them. The CDR3 DNA follows: TGCGCCAGCAGCTTGGGCTCTGGTGCAGGGGCGGGCTACACCTTC. It specifies CASSLGSGAGAGYTF.

V usage is TRBV5-1 and J usage is TRBJ2-2; TRBD1 agrees at 7 bases. The CDR3 runs to 14 residues. From germline, CDR1 is SGHRS and CDR2 YFSETQ. With 2 bases clipped from V and 6 bases from J, the junction kept 4 bases outside the gene matches. The CDR3 nucleotides are TGCGCCAGCAGCTTAAGACAGGGCTCCGGGGAGCTGTTTTTT. Amino acid sequence: CASSLRQGSGELFF.

This clone has a single count. This chain uses TRBV5-4 with TRBJ2-5; TRBD2 agrees at 13 bases. V lost 4 bases and J lost 5; bases outside the gene matches: 8. The length of the CDR3 is 16 residues. CDR1 is SGHNT and CDR2 is YYREEE in the germline V gene (reference sequence). CDR3 protein: CASSNGLAGDGETQYF. The DNA of the CDR3 is TGTGCCAGCAGCAACGGACTAGCGGGAGACGGGGAGACCCAGTACTTC.

The DNA of the CDR3 is TGTGCCAGCTCACCATCCGGACAGGGGGCGCCTGGGGCCAACGTCCTGACTTTC. Translating it yields CASSPSGQGAPGANVLTF. The chain has TRBV18 and TRBJ2-6, with 11 bases aligning to TRBD1. This CDR3 spans 18 amino acids. J was trimmed by 2 bases and V by 2 bases; bases with no gene match: 5. Germline CDR1 KGHSH, CDR2 LQKENI. Complete variable domain (other parts from reference TRBV18 and TRBJ2-6): NAGVMQNPRHLVRRRGQEARLRCSPMKGHSHVYWYRQLPEEGLKFMVYLQKENIIDESGMPKERFSAEFPKEGPSILRIQQVVRGDSAAYFCASSPSGQGAPGANVLTFGAGSRLTVL.

This clone showed up just a few times. The chain combines TRBV5-1 with TRBJ2-1; 9 nucleotides match TRBD2. The CDR3 spans 15 residues. Germline CDR1 reads SGHRS; CDR2 reads YFSETQ. Losses at the gene ends were 5 bases for V and 6 bases for J; bases not matched to a gene: 9. CDR3 in DNA: TGCGCCAGCAGGGTATTCGGGACTAGCACCAATGAGCAGTTCTTC. Amino acid sequence: CASRVFGTSTNEQFF.

This clone was observed once. The chain uses TRBV10-3 and TRBJ1-1, with D hard to call. V was cut by 6 bases and J by 5 bases, with 10 bases left in between. This CDR3 is built from 12 residues. CDR1 ENHRY and CDR2 SYGVKD come from the germline V gene. The CDR3 nucleotides are TGTGCCATCAGCGACTACGCTACTGAAGCTTTCTTT. Amino acids: CAISDYATEAFF.

As to this clone: One end of the junction is discordant with germline, which a read error may explain. The chain combines TRBV6-5 with TRBJ1-2; the match to TRBD1 covers 9 bases. CDR3 length: 12 residues. Germline CDR1 and CDR2: MNHEY and SVGAGI. CDR3 sequence (DNA): TGTGCCAGCACCCCGCGGACAGGGGCGACCCTCTTC. Its translation is CASTPRTGATLF.

The J gene is TRBJ2-3, the V gene TRBV9; TRBD1 matches 7 bases. V trimming: 4 bases; J trimming: 4 bases; junction bases outside the gene matches: 9. This CDR3 has 15 amino acids. Germline CDR1 is SGDLS and CDR2 is YYNGEE. The CDR3 DNA reads as TGTGCCAGCAGCTCATATGACAGGGTTTCAGATACGCAGTATTTT. Protein product: CASSSYDRVSDTQYF.

This clone appeared once. V and J are TRBV12-5 and TRBJ2-7, with TRBD2 matching 7 bases. Germline V gene sequence: CDR1 LGHNT, CDR2 FRNRAP. The CDR3 spans 13 residues. Trimming took 0 bases from V and 7 from J; bases not matched to a gene: 3. CDR3 nucleotide sequence: TGTGCTAGTGGTTTGGTACTGGGAGGGGAGCAGTACTTC. It specifies CASGLVLGGEQYF.

This clone came up a few times. The chain uses TRBV11-3 and TRBJ2-1; 8 bases are a match to TRBD1. The CDR3 has 17 amino acids. From germline, CDR1 is SGHNT and CDR2 YENEEA. The V and J ends lost 5 bases and 5 bases, in that order; junction bases with no gene match: 14. DNA for the CDR3: TGTGCCAGCAGCCATAGGGTGTTGGGGACAGGTAACAATGAGCAGTTCTTC. Translated: CASSHRVLGTGNNEQFF.

The gene calls are TRBV5-1 and TRBJ2-1, with TRBD1 as a possible D gene (6 bases). The CDR3 covers 16 residues. Trimming removed 6 bases at V and 5 bases at J, with 21 bases between. Germline-derived CDR1 and CDR2 are SGHRS and YFSETQ. This CDR3 reads CASIPLPGTTDNEQFF. CDR3 nucleotide sequence: TGCGCCAGCATCCCTCTTCCCGGGACAACCGACAATGAGCAGTTCTTC.

The V call is TRBV9, the J call TRBJ1-2; 10 bases are a match to TRBD1. This CDR3 has 14 amino acids. Trimming removed 2 bases from V and 5 bases from J; junction bases left unmatched: 3. Germline V lookup: CDR1 SGDLS, CDR2 YYNGEE. CDR3 sequence: CASSVDRGPYGYTF. For the CDR3, the DNA is TGTGCCAGCAGCGTCGACAGGGGGCCATATGGCTACACCTTC.